These T cell receptor beta chains were read from a single sample in a study of blood T cell repertoires in COVID-19. Assay used: immunoSEQ multiplex PCR; TCRdb lists only in-frame clones, some missing. The table has under 150,000 clones, around 85% seen once. The source material was peripheral blood. These receptors were taken from a woman aged 35 to 49 with active or convalescent COVID-19. CDR3s include the opening cysteine and the closing phenylalanine or tryptophan. Each record gives: clone size, J gene, V gene, D gene, CDR3 DNA, CDR3 protein. The D gene is left open where the match is weak. Clone size is given for some rows only: seen once, a few or many times, or a class if the clone is expanded.

. | TRBJ1-1 | TRBV10-3 | . | TGTGCCATCAGGGTGCAGGGCCACGATAACACTGAAGCTTTCTTT | CAIRVQGHDNTEAFF
. | TRBJ1-5 | TRBV3-1/TRBV3-2 | . | TGTGCCAGCAGCCAATTCGCGGGAAGCAATCAGCCCCAGCATTTT | CASSQFAGSNQPQHF
. | TRBJ1-1 | TRBV21-1 | . | TGTGCCAGCTCGCTTCGGACAGGGGGCGCGTGGACTGAAGCTTTCTTT | CASSLRTGGAWTEAFF
. | TRBJ2-5 | TRBV7-2 | . | TGTGCCAGCAGACCTCTCGGGATGGAGACCCAGTACTTC | CASRPLGMETQYF
. | TRBJ2-1 | TRBV7-2 | TRBD2 | TGTGCCAGCAGCTTAGTTTCTAGCGGGGGAGGGAATGAGCAGTTCTTC | CASSLVSSGGGNEQFF
once | TRBJ1-1 | TRBV7-2 | TRBD1 | TGTGCCAGCAGCTTGGGGACAGGGATGAACACTGAAGCTTTCTTT | CASSLGTGMNTEAFF
. | TRBJ1-2 | TRBV3-1/TRBV3-2 | . | TGTGCCAGCAGCCAAGCGGAAGCATTGGTACAGGGAGCCAACTATGGCTACACCTTC | CASSQAEALVQGANYGYTF
. | TRBJ2-1 | TRBV10-3 | . | TGTGCCATCAGTGAGTCTACCGCGGGCTACAATGAGCAGTTCTTC | CAISESTAGYNEQFF
. | TRBJ1-6 | TRBV9 | . | TGTGCCAGCAGCGTAGAGGTCCGGGGAGCCCATTCACCCCTCCACTTT | CASSVEVRGAHSPLHF
. | TRBJ1-2 | TRBV7-2 | . | TGTGCCGGCAGAAAGGGCGGGAACTATGGCTACACCTTC | CAGRKGGNYGYTF
once | TRBJ1-2 | TRBV12-3/TRBV12-4 | . | TGTGCCAGCAGTTTCGGGGGGCGGTCTGGCTACACCTTC | CASSFGGRSGYTF
. | TRBJ2-2 | TRBV4-3 | TRBD2 | TGCGCCAGCAGCCTCGATATAGGCGGCGGGAGAGCTACCGGGGAGCTGTTTTTT | CASSLDIGGGRATGELFF
. | TRBJ1-4 | TRBV18 | TRBD1 | TGTGCCAGCTCGACAGGGGCGGATGAAAAACTGTTTTTT | CASSTGADEKLFF
. | TRBJ1-1 | TRBV29-1 | . | TGCAGCGTCTCGGGGGTCCCCAACACTGAAGCTTTCTTT | CSVSGVPNTEAFF
. | TRBJ2-1 | TRBV5-6 | . | TGTGCCAGCAGCCAACAGGGGGGGCCCTACAATGAGCAGTTCTTC | CASSQQGGPYNEQFF
. | TRBJ1-5 | TRBV10-2 | . | TGCGCCAGCAGCCCCAACACAGGCAATCAGCCCCAGCATTTT | CASSPNTGNQPQHF
. | TRBJ2-1 | TRBV5-1 | TRBD1 | TGCGCCAGCCGGGCATACGGCCCTGACAGGGGGAATGAGCAGTTCTTC | CASRAYGPDRGNEQFF
. | TRBJ1-1 | TRBV6-6 | TRBD1 | TGTGCCAGCAGTTCCCCAAGGGCAGGGGGCACCTTT | CASSSPRAGGTF
. | TRBJ1-6 | TRBV6-5 | . | TGTGCCAGCAGTTACTCCATCTCAGTTCCAAATTCACCCCTCCACTTT | CASSYSISVPNSPLHF
. | TRBJ1-1 | TRBV28 | . | TGTGCCAGCCCTATAGCTGGATTACCACCTGGACAAGAGAACACTGAAGCTTTCTTT | CASPIAGLPPGQENTEAFF
. | TRBJ2-7 | TRBV27 | TRBD1 | TGTGCCAGCAGAACTACAGGGGGCAGGGACGAGCAGTACTTC | CASRTTGGRDEQYF
. | TRBJ2-3 | TRBV19 | TRBD1 | TGTGCCAGTAGCTCTAGGACAGGGGGAAGCACAGATACGCAGTATTTT | CASSSRTGGSTDTQYF
few | TRBJ1-4 | TRBV5-1 | . | TGCGGGCCAGGGATCCTGTTTTTT | CGPGILFF
once | TRBJ1-1 | TRBV5-6 | . | TGTGCCAGCAGCTTGAGGCGGAGTTACCCAGAAGCTTTCTTT | CASSLRRSYPEAFF
. | TRBJ1-2 | TRBV2 | . | TGTGCCAGCAGTGGGCGGACAAACTATGGCTACACCTTC | CASSGRTNYGYTF
. | TRBJ2-1 | TRBV14 | TRBD2 | TGTGCCAGCAGCCTGGGGGGGGGTTACAATGAGCAGTTCTTC | CASSLGGGYNEQFF
. | TRBJ1-5 | TRBV2 | TRBD1 | TGTGCCAGCAGTGGGGAGACAGGGGGCATTCAGCCCCAGCATTTT | CASSGETGGIQPQHF
. | TRBJ1-4 | TRBV27 | . | TGTGCCAGCAGTTTTAGTGAGGGAGGTGGTGAAAAACTGTTTTTT | CASSFSEGGGEKLFF
. | TRBJ2-2 | TRBV14 | . | TGTGCCAGCAGCCAGACAAGCCCTCCCGGGGAGCTGTTTTTT | CASSQTSPPGELFF
. | TRBJ2-3 | TRBV18 | . | TGTGCCAGCTCTCTCGGACAGACAGATACGCAGTATTTT | CASSLGQTDTQYF
. | TRBJ2-3 | TRBV28 | TRBD1 | TGTGCCAGCAGCTACGACAGGGTTGTCACAGATACGCAGTATTTT | CASSYDRVVTDTQYF
. | TRBJ2-4 | TRBV28 | TRBD1 | TGTGCCAGCAGTTCCCCACCAGGGGGCGTAATTCAGTACTTC | CASSSPPGGVIQYF
. | TRBJ2-7 | TRBV7-2 | . | TGTGCCAGCAGCTTAGTCGGAGCACCCTACGAGCAGTACTTC | CASSLVGAPYEQYF
. | TRBJ2-2 | TRBV19 | . | TGTGCCAGTAGCCCCCGGGACACTTGGACCGGGGAGCTGTTTTTT | CASSPRDTWTGELFF
. | TRBJ1-1 | TRBV2 | . | TGTGCCAGTACGTTGGGGCAGGGCCGTGAAGCTTTCTTT | CASTLGQGREAFF
. | TRBJ1-1 | TRBV19 | . | TGTGCCAGTAGTAGAGGGCAGGTGAACACTGAAGCTTTCTTT | CASSRGQVNTEAFF
. | TRBJ2-1 | TRBV7-4 | TRBD2 | TGCGCCAGCAGCGGGGGGGCGGTGCTAGCGGTCACTTACAATGAGCAGTTCTTC | CASSGGAVLAVTYNEQFF
. | TRBJ1-3 | TRBV7-2 | . | TGTGCCAGCAGCTTTTGGGGACTCGGAAACACCATATATTTT | CASSFWGLGNTIYF
. | TRBJ1-1 | TRBV28 | TRBD1 | TGTGCCAGCAGTTCCTACAGGGGTAGTACTGAAGCTTTCTTT | CASSSYRGSTEAFF
. | TRBJ1-6 | TRBV28 | TRBD1 | TGTGCCAGCAGTTTATGGGGACAGGCGAGCTCCTATAATTCACCCCTCCACTTT | CASSLWGQASSYNSPLHF
. | TRBJ1-4 | TRBV2 | TRBD1 | TGTGCCAGCAAGACAGGGACTACTAATGAAAAACTGTTTTTT | CASKTGTTNEKLFF
few | TRBJ1-1 | TRBV28 | . | TGTGCCAGCAGTTTATTGGGCAGTCTGAACACTGAAGCTTTCTTT | CASSLLGSLNTEAFF
. | TRBJ1-2 | TRBV6-6 | TRBD1 | TGTGCCAGCAGTTACAGGGACAGCCTCTATGGCTACACCTTC | CASSYRDSLYGYTF
. | TRBJ1-1 | TRBV18 | . | TGTGCCAGCTCACTCCTTGGCAGGATGAACACTGAAGCTTTCTTT | CASSLLGRMNTEAFF
. | TRBJ1-2 | TRBV28 | TRBD1 | TGTGCCAGCAGTTCCCGCCCGGACAGGACGTACACCTTC | CASSSRPDRTYTF
. | TRBJ2-5 | TRBV5-1 | TRBD2 | TGCGCCAGCAGCTTGATGGGACTAGCGGGTGGAGAGACCCAGTACTTC | CASSLMGLAGGETQYF
. | TRBJ1-3 | TRBV7-2 | . | TGTGCCAGCAGCTCAAGGGGGTCTGGAAACACCATATATTTT | CASSSRGSGNTIYF
. | TRBJ2-1 | TRBV5-5 | TRBD2 | TGTGCCAGCAGCTCGACTAGCGGGACCCACTTCAGCAATGAGCAGTTCTTC | CASSSTSGTHFSNEQFF
. | TRBJ1-1 | TRBV25-1 | TRBD1 | TGTGCCAGCAGTGAACATACAGGGGGAAACACTGAAGCTTTCTTT | CASSEHTGGNTEAFF
. | TRBJ1-2 | TRBV28 | TRBD1 | TGTGCCAGCAGTTACCACAGGGGGCACAACTATGGCTACACCTTC | CASSYHRGHNYGYTF
. | TRBJ2-5 | TRBV2 | TRBD2 | TGTGCCAGCAGTGGAGGACTAGCGGGAGGACGGGAGACCCAGTACTTC | CASSGGLAGGRETQYF
. | TRBJ2-3 | TRBV2 | . | TGTGCCAGCCAGGGCCCTAGCACAGATACGCAGTATTTT | CASQGPSTDTQYF
. | TRBJ1-2 | TRBV6-5 | . | TGTGCCAGCAGTTACTACAGCCTCTATGGCTACACCTTC | CASSYYSLYGYTF
. | TRBJ1-1 | TRBV5-5 | . | TGTGCCAGCACCGCCGAGGGCGGGGGGCGAAGTGAAGCTTTCTTT | CASTAEGGGRSEAFF
. | TRBJ2-1 | TRBV7-6 | TRBD2 | TGTGCCAGCAGCTCCCGACTAGCGGAGGCAAATGAGCAGTTCTTC | CASSSRLAEANEQFF
. | TRBJ1-1 | TRBV29-1 | . | TGCAGCGCCCCGGGGGGTGGCCTGACTGAAGCTTTCTTT | CSAPGGGLTEAFF
. | TRBJ1-4 | TRBV28 | . | TGTGCCAGCAGTTTATCGGGGGTGGGTGAAAAACTGTTTTTT | CASSLSGVGEKLFF
. | TRBJ2-7 | TRBV14 | TRBD2 | TGTGCCAGCAGCCGCGGCCCGGGACTAGCGGTCTACGAGCAGTACTTC | CASSRGPGLAVYEQYF
. | TRBJ1-6 | TRBV28 | TRBD1 | TGTGCCAGCAGCCGCCCCGACAGGGCCAATAATTCACCCCTCCACTTT | CASSRPDRANNSPLHF